The next 19 T cell receptor beta chains were all read from a single sample in a study of T cells in Graves' hyperthyroidism and ophthalmopathy. Amplification of TCR beta CDR3 regions used RNA as the template. The HTBI primer set drove a first-round RT-PCR of the TCR CDR3. TCRdb fed the multiplex PCR reads into MiXCR, producing one record per CDR3 protein. This table has around 620,000 distinct CDR3 sequences, about 16% appearing once. Sequencing was done on a sample of blood. The receptor source for this set is a woman aged 25 to 39 with Graves' hyperthyroidism.

The CDR3 DNA sequence: TGTGCCAGCAGCCCCTTACTACGGCGGGCCTCTGGGGCCAACGTCCTGACTTTC. Translated: CASSPLLRRASGANVLTF. The V and J genes are TRBV7-2 and TRBJ2-6; weak D call: TRBD2 (5 bases). The V end was cut by 5 bases, the J end by 0 bases, with 17 bases between. CDR3 length: 18 residues. Germline assignment: CDR1 SGHTA and CDR2 FQGNSA.

This clonotype has ten or more counts. The chain joins TRBV6-2 or TRBV6-3 to TRBJ2-3; possibly TRBD1 or TRBD2 for D (5 bases each). Germline-derived CDR1 and CDR2 are MNHEY and SVGEGT. Trimming pared 2 bases from V and 2 bases from J, leaving 11 bases between. CDR3 length equals 15 residues. The CDR3 nucleotides read TGTGCCAGCAGTTACCACCGGGACCACACAGATACGCAGTATTTT. It yields the protein CASSYHRDHTDTQYF.

At least ten counts were recorded for this clonotype. This chain joins TRBV2 and TRBJ2-1; perhaps TRBD2 as D (6 bases). This CDR3 spans 13 amino acids. Germline CDR1 SNHLY, CDR2 FYNNEI. Deletions cut 2 bases from V and 8 bases from J, with 10 bases between. The CDR3 spells CASSETGADEQFF. DNA of the CDR3: TGTGCCAGCAGTGAAACGGGAGCGGATGAGCAGTTCTTC.

This clonotype was detected a few times. This sequence joins TRBV10-3 and TRBJ2-7, with D unclear. Germline V gene lookup returns CDR1 ENHRY and CDR2 SYGVKD. The CDR3 length is 15 residues. Trimming cost V 3 bases and J 2 bases, with 14 bases left between them. The chain's CDR3 is CAISDGWGTTYEQYF. The CDR3 DNA follows: TGTGCCATCAGTGATGGATGGGGAACAACCTACGAGCAGTACTTC.

In its sample, this clonotype was seen a few times. The V gene is TRBV3-1, the J gene TRBJ2-7, with 12 bases aligning to TRBD1. This CDR3 is 18 amino acids long. Germline loops: CDR1 LGHDT, CDR2 YNNKEL (reference sequence). V trimming: 1 base; J trimming: 5 bases; junction bases outside the gene matches: 12. For the CDR3, the DNA is TGTGCCAGCAGCCAAGGGTATCCATGGGACAGGGGGCTGGACGAGCAGTACTTC. Translation: CASSQGYPWDRGLDEQYF.

A note on this clonotype: Since a much larger clone is just one base distant, this may be a read error. The final CDR3 position lacks the conserved phenylalanine or tryptophan, pointing to a likely read error. This rearrangement joins TRBV3-1 to TRBJ1-2, with 9 nucleotides matching TRBD1. The CDR3 sequence is 16 residues long. Germline trimming cut 0 bases from V and 3 bases from J; bases unmatched to any gene: 5. Germline V gene sequence: CDR1 LGHDT, CDR2 YNNKEL (reference sequence). CDR3 sequence reads: CASSQDRGQGDYGYTL. DNA for the CDR3: TGTGCCAGCAGCCAAGATCGGGGACAGGGCGACTATGGCTACACCCTC.

In this sample, this clonotype turned up a few times. The J gene is TRBJ1-2, the V gene TRBV9; D not resolved. Germline V gives CDR1 SGDLS, CDR2 YYNGEE. This CDR3 spans 11 amino acids. Trimming removed 4 bases at V and 8 bases at J, with 9 bases between. The CDR3 spells CASSPRYGYTF. DNA of the CDR3: TGTGCCAGCAGCCCAAGGTACGGCTACACCTTC. The full variable domain, completed using reference TRBV9 and TRBJ1-2, is DSGVTQTPKHLITATGQRVTLRCSPRSGDLSVYWYQQSLDQGLQFLIQYYNGEERAKGNILERFSAQQFPDLHSELNLSSLELGDSALYFCASSPRYGYTFGSGTRLTVV.

The rearrangement joins TRBV4-2 to TRBJ2-3; 7 bases fit TRBD2. V lost 0 bases, J lost 0 bases, and 6 bases stayed unmatched. The CDR3 loop spans 17 amino acids. Germline loops: CDR1 LGHNA, CDR2 YNFKEQ. CDR3 sequence (DNA): TGTGCCAGCAGCCAAGATTACCAGCGGGGAAGCACAGATACGCAGTATTTT. Its translation: CASSQDYQRGSTDTQYF.

This clonotype was counted at least ten times. The chain has TRBV11-2 and TRBJ2-1; 13 nucleotides align to TRBD2. Germline V lookup: CDR1 SGHAT, CDR2 FQNNGV. CDR3 size: 15 residues. The V segment lost 0 bases and the J segment 9 bases; nucleotides outside the gene matches: 2. In DNA form, the CDR3 reads TGTGCCAGCAGCTTAGAGGGACTAGCGGGATCTGAGCAGTTCTTC. Its protein is CASSLEGLAGSEQFF.

V and J are TRBV4-2 and TRBJ2-7, with D perhaps matching TRBD2 (6 bases). The CDR3 contains 16 residues. CDR1 and CDR2 (germline): LGHNA, YNFKEQ. The V end was cut by 2 bases, the J end by 0 bases, with 14 bases between. DNA for the CDR3: TGTGCCAGCAGCCAACCCCTTGGAGGGAGCTCCTACGAGCAGTACTTC. Residues: CASSQPLGGSSYEQYF.

V and J are TRBV11-2 and TRBJ2-4, with D perhaps assigned TRBD1 or TRBD2 (5 bases each). The CDR3 contains 15 residues. CDR1 and CDR2 from the germline V gene are SGHAT and FQNNGV. Trimming pared 2 bases from V and 4 bases from J, leaving 12 bases between. The CDR3: CASSLTGRAKNIQYF. In DNA, the CDR3 is TGTGCCAGCAGCTTAACGGGACGGGCTAAAAACATTCAGTACTTC. The whole variable domain, remainder taken from reference TRBV11-2 and TRBJ2-4, is EAGVAQSPRYKIIEKRQSVAFWCNPISGHATLYWYQQILGQGPKLLIQFQNNGVVDDSQLPKDRFSAERLKGVDSTLKIQPAKLEDSAVYLCASSLTGRAKNIQYFGAGTRLSVL.

This clonotype was observed a few times. DNA for the CDR3: TGCAGTGCCGTTTGGGGACAGGGGGATGTGTACAATCAGCCCCAGCATTTT. It specifies CSAVWGQGDVYNQPQHF. The chain couples TRBV20-1 to TRBJ1-5, with 11 bases that match TRBD1. The V and J ends lost 6 bases and 3 bases, in that order; junction bases with no gene match: 13. The CDR3 has 17 amino acids. Germline V gene sequence: CDR1 DFQATT, CDR2 SNEGSKA (reference sequence).

The chain has TRBV20-1 and TRBJ2-1; TRBD1 agrees at 7 bases. V dropped 3 bases and J dropped 3; count of bases not matched to a gene: 8. CDR1 is DFQATT, CDR2 SNEGSKA, per germline (reference sequence). The CDR3 covers 15 residues. CDR3: CSASERGRGYNEQFF. For the CDR3, the DNA is TGCAGTGCTAGTGAGAGGGGGCGCGGCTACAATGAGCAGTTCTTC.

Ten or more counts support this clonotype. This rearrangement joins TRBV5-6 to TRBJ2-7, with D perhaps matching TRBD1 (5 bases). V lost 1 base and J lost 2, with 7 bases in between. The CDR3 extends over 13 amino acids. Per the germline V gene, CDR1 is SGHDT and CDR2 is YYEEEE. In DNA form, the CDR3 reads TGTGCCAGCAGCTTGTCACAGGCCTACGAGCAGTACTTC. It encodes CASSLSQAYEQYF. Using reference TRBV5-6 and TRBJ2-7 for the parts outside the CDR3, the full variable domain is DAGVTQSPTHLIKTRGQQVTLRCSPKSGHDTVSWYQQALGQGPQFIFQYYEEEERQRGNFPDRFSGHQFPNYSSELNVNALLLGDSALYLCASSLSQAYEQYFGPGTRLTVT.

The J gene is TRBJ1-1, the V gene TRBV28; maybe TRBD1 (5 bases). Per germline, CDR1 MDHEN and CDR2 SYDVKM. CDR3 length: 17 residues. The V gene lost 3 bases and the J gene lost 4 bases, with 21 bases spanning the gap. The CDR3 coding sequence is TGTGCCAGCAGTTTCACAACGGGGCGGGAGTATTTCACTGAAGCTTTCTTT. This gives the protein CASSFTTGREYFTEAFF.

Only a few counts were recorded for this clonotype. The chain recombines TRBV19 with TRBJ1-1, with unresolved D. This CDR3 comprises 13 residues. CDR1 and CDR2 (germline): LNHDA, SQIVND (reference sequence). Between the trimmed V and J ends, which lost 3 bases and 11 bases, there was a span of 16 bases. The CDR3 DNA reads as TGTGCCAGTAGTATCCGGTACAGACAAGCTGCTTTCTTT. Translation gives CASSIRYRQAAFF.

This clonotype was seen at least ten times. V gene TRBV12-3 or TRBV12-4 combines with J gene TRBJ1-4; D possibly corresponds to TRBD1 (5 bases). V shed 3 bases and J shed 3 bases, with 8 bases lying between them. This CDR3 is 14 amino acids long. DNA of the CDR3: TGTGCCAGCAGTTTGCCGGGGCCTAATGAAAAACTGTTTTTT. Its translation: CASSLPGPNEKLFF.

As regards this clonotype: This could be a read error, since a much larger clone is one nucleotide away. The chain couples TRBV11-2 to TRBJ1-4; 8 bases match TRBD1. The CDR3 is made up of 18 amino acids. Trimming took 4 bases from V and 11 from J; bases not matched to a gene: 21. Germline V gene data show CDR1 as SGHAT and CDR2 as FQNNGV. The CDR3 loop is CASSSHDRGLNPREKLFF. The CDR3 DNA is TGTGCCAGCAGCTCCCATGACAGGGGACTGAACCCCCGAGAGAAACTGTTTTTT.

This clonotype was found many times. This sequence joins TRBV12-3 or TRBV12-4 and TRBJ2-7; 11 nucleotides agree with TRBD2. The CDR3 contains 15 residues. V shed 4 bases and J 3 bases; nucleotides not matched to a gene: 5. CDR3 DNA sequence: TGTGCCAGCAGTTCCACTAGCGGGAGAATCTACGAGCAGTACTTC. This sequence encodes CASSSTSGRIYEQYF.